Listed below are T cell receptor beta chains from one sample, sequenced in a study of control samples from healthy donors and cancer patients. Some clones are missing from TCRdb's copy, which holds only in-frame ones; the method was immunoSEQ multiplex PCR. Of tens of thousands of clones listed, approximately 90% are singletons. Sequencing was performed on blood. The receptors come from a man in his fifties or sixties in good health. CDR3s include the opening cysteine and the closing phenylalanine or tryptophan. D genes are given only for firm matches. A row's size may be missing; if present it is once, few, many or a size class.

J gene,clone size,D gene,V gene,CDR3 protein,CDR3 DNA
TRBJ2-1,NA,TRBD2,TRBV5-1,CASSFPSGLAGGLSTYNEQFF,TGCGCCAGCAGCTTCCCCTCGGGACTAGCGGGGGGGCTATCTACCTACAATGAGCAGTTCTTC
TRBJ1-1,NA,TRBD1,TRBV7-9,CAGRDSSFLNTEAFF,TGTGCCGGCCGGGACAGTTCTTTTTTGAACACTGAAGCTTTCTTT
TRBJ1-2,NA,NA,TRBV10-2,CARAVSGGGDGYTF,TGCGCCAGAGCGGTCTCGGGGGGAGGCGATGGCTACACCTTC
TRBJ1-1,NA,NA,TRBV4-3,CASSHLPVQRINTEAFF,TGCGCCAGCAGCCACCTACCGGTGCAGAGAATAAACACTGAAGCTTTCTTT
TRBJ1-2,NA,TRBD1,TRBV7-2,CASSLGQGNNYGYTF,TGTGCCAGCAGCTTAGGACAGGGCAATAACTATGGCTACACCTTC
TRBJ1-5,once,NA,TRBV27,CASSPMSLSNQPQHF,TGTGCCAGCAGCCCGATGAGTCTTAGCAATCAGCCCCAGCATTTT
TRBJ2-6,few,NA,TRBV6-1,CASSDPAWGSRSGANVLTF,TGTGCCAGCAGTGACCCGGCGTGGGGGTCCCGCTCTGGGGCCAACGTCCTGACTTTC
TRBJ1-2,NA,TRBD1,TRBV24-1,CATSDSLTGGRDGYTF,TGTGCCACCAGTGATTCGCTGACAGGGGGCCGGGATGGCTACACCTTC
TRBJ1-4,once,TRBD1,TRBV5-6,CASSLGQGVGEKLFF,TGTGCCAGCAGCCTTGGACAGGGGGTGGGTGAAAAACTGTTTTTT
TRBJ1-2,NA,NA,TRBV5-1,CASSLEARGLGYTF,TGCGCCAGCAGCTTGGAGGCCAGGGGCTTGGGCTACACCTTC
TRBJ2-1,NA,TRBD2,TRBV9,CASSVAGGGLGGEQFF,TGTGCCAGCAGCGTAGCTGGCGGGGGGCTGGGGGGTGAGCAGTTCTTC
TRBJ1-5,NA,NA,TRBV5-5,CASRTSLTGNQPQHF,TGTGCCAGCAGGACTTCATTGACTGGAAATCAGCCCCAGCATTTT
TRBJ1-1,NA,NA,TRBV5-6,CASSWGHRANTEAFF,TGTGCCAGCAGCTGGGGACACAGGGCGAACACTGAAGCTTTCTTT
TRBJ2-5,NA,TRBD1,TRBV5-1,CASSLGDRQETQYF,TGCGCCAGCAGCTTGGGGGACAGACAAGAGACCCAGTACTTC
TRBJ2-1,NA,TRBD1,TRBV2,CASSGQGFNNEQFF,TGTGCCAGCAGTGGACAGGGGTTTAACAATGAGCAGTTCTTC
TRBJ2-5,NA,NA,TRBV27,CASSLLGGRETQYF,TGTGCCAGCAGTTTACTGGGGGGCCGAGAGACCCAGTACTTC
TRBJ2-1,NA,NA,TRBV7-3,CASSLTGTTTNEQFF,TGTGCCAGCAGCTTGACAGGGACTACTACGAATGAGCAGTTCTTC
TRBJ2-1,NA,NA,TRBV10-3,CAISDGRGTHEQFF,TGTGCCATCAGTGATGGCAGGGGCACCCATGAGCAGTTCTTC
TRBJ1-1,NA,NA,TRBV5-4,CASSHNREAFF,TGTGCCAGCAGCCATAACAGGGAAGCTTTCTTT
TRBJ1-5,NA,NA,TRBV6-6,CASSPSRGANQPQHF,TGTGCCAGCAGCCCCAGTAGGGGCGCGAATCAGCCCCAGCATTTT
TRBJ1-5,NA,TRBD1,TRBV5-8,CASIGTGNQPQHF,TGTGCCAGCATCGGGACAGGGAATCAGCCCCAGCATTTT
TRBJ2-2,NA,NA,TRBV6-5,CASTRDWGGTGELFF,TGTGCCAGCACCCGGGACTGGGGCGGCACCGGGGAGCTGTTTTTT
TRBJ2-7,NA,NA,TRBV7-2,CASSLGPGGYEQYF,TGTGCCAGCAGCTTAGGCCCAGGAGGGTACGAGCAGTACTTC
TRBJ2-3,NA,NA,TRBV4-1,CASSQGGGTDTQYF,TGCGCCAGCAGCCAAGGGGGGGGCACAGATACGCAGTATTTT
TRBJ1-2,NA,NA,TRBV5-1,CASSPDGRGYTF,TGCGCCAGCAGCCCCGACGGTCGGGGCTACACCTTC
TRBJ2-3,NA,TRBD2,TRBV5-6,CASSSYLAAITDTQYF,TGTGCCAGCAGCTCCTATCTAGCGGCGATCACAGATACGCAGTATTTT
TRBJ2-3,NA,NA,TRBV5-6,CASSLRWGTDTQYF,TGTGCCAGCAGCTTGCGCTGGGGCACAGATACGCAGTATTTT
TRBJ2-5,NA,NA,TRBV11-2,CASSASTRISQETQYF,TGTGCCAGCAGCGCCAGTACCCGGATATCCCAAGAGACCCAGTACTTC
TRBJ2-3,few,TRBD1,TRBV27,CASRPDRGWTDTQYF,TGTGCCAGCAGACCGGACAGGGGGTGGACAGATACGCAGTATTTT
TRBJ2-1,NA,NA,TRBV18,CASSPENADNEQFF,TGTGCCAGCTCACCAGAGAACGCAGACAATGAGCAGTTCTTC
TRBJ1-2,NA,NA,TRBV19,CASSEQGANYGYTF,TGTGCCAGTAGTGAACAGGGAGCTAACTATGGCTACACCTTC
TRBJ2-7,NA,NA,TRBV7-2,CASRKDSGTAAYEQYF,TGTGCCAGCAGGAAAGACTCCGGGACCGCCGCATACGAGCAGTACTTC
TRBJ2-7,NA,NA,TRBV4-1,CASSQDTPGPTAYF,TGCGCCAGCAGCCAAGATACCCCTGGACCGACAGCGTACTTC
TRBJ1-1,NA,NA,TRBV6-2/TRBV6-3,CASSPIMNTEAFF,TGTGCCAGCAGCCCGATTATGAACACTGAAGCTTTCTTT
TRBJ1-2,NA,NA,TRBV11-2,CASSSRLFKVGYTF,TGTGCCAGCAGCTCGCGCCTCTTTAAAGTCGGCTACACCTTC